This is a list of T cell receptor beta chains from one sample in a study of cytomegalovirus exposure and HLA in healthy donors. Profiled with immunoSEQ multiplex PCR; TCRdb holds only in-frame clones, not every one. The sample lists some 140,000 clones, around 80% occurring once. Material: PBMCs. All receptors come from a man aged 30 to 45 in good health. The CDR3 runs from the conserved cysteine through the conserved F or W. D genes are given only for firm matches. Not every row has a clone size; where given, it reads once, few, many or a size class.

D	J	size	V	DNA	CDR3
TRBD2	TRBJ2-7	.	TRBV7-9	TGTTCCAGCAGCTTAGCGGGAGGACCCACCTACGAGCAGTACTTC	CSSSLAGGPTYEQYF
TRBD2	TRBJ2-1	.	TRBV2	TGTGCCAGCAGTGAATGGCCTAGCGGGAGGGAAATCCCCCTCGATGAGCAGTTCTTC	CASSEWPSGREIPLDEQFF
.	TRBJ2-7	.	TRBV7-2	TGTGCCAGCAGCTACCTTTCTACAGACTACGAGCAGTACTTC	CASSYLSTDYEQYF
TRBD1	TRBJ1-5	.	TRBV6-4	TGTGCCGAGGGGGACAGGGGGCCTCTGACTGATTGCTATAGCAATCAGCCCCAGCATTTT	CAEGDRGPLTDCYSNQPQHF
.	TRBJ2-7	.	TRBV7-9	TGTGCCAGCAGCTTAGGACAACGGCTATACGAGCAGTACTTC	CASSLGQRLYEQYF
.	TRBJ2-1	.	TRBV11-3	TGTGCCAGCAGCTTGAAACTAGGACTCTACAATGAGCAGTTCTTC	CASSLKLGLYNEQFF
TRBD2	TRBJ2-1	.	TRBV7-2	TGTGCCAGCAGCTTAGCGCGGACTAGCATCGATGAGCAGTTCTTC	CASSLARTSIDEQFF
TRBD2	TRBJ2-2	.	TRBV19	TGTGCCACCACCCGGGACTACAACACCGGGGAGCTGTTTTTT	CATTRDYNTGELFF
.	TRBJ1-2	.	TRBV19	TGTGCCAGTAGCGAACAGGGACGCCACTATGGCTACACCTTC	CASSEQGRHYGYTF
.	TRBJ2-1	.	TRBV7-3	TGTGCCAGCAGCGCACGCCCGGGAGCCCCGCCCTACAATGAGCAGTTCTTC	CASSARPGAPPYNEQFF
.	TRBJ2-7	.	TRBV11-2	TGTGCCAGCAGCTTAGAGATTTTAGGGGCTGGAGAGCAGTACTTC	CASSLEILGAGEQYF
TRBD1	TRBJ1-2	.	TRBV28	TGTGCCAGTAGTGTAGGGACAGGTAATGGCTACACCTTC	CASSVGTGNGYTF
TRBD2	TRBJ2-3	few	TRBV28	TGTGCCAGCAACGGTAGGGAGCGGGAGGGCACAGATACGCAGTATTTT	CASNGREREGTDTQYF
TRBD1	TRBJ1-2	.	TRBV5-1	TGCGCCAGCAGCTTGGATGGGACAGGGAGGCCGAGCTACACCTTC	CASSLDGTGRPSYTF
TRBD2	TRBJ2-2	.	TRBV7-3	TGTGCCAGCAGCTTTGACAGCGGGAGGACCGGGGAGCTGTTTTTT	CASSFDSGRTGELFF
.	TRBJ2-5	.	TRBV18	TGTGCCAGCTCACCTGCCGGGACATTACAAGAGACCCAGTACTTC	CASSPAGTLQETQYF
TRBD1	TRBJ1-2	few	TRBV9	TGTGCCAGCAGCCCCAGTCCCGGGACAGGATCCATGTACCTCTACACCTTC	CASSPSPGTGSMYLYTF
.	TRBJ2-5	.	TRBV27	TGTGCCAGCAGGCGAGCAGGAAAAGAGACCCAGTACTTC	CASRRAGKETQYF
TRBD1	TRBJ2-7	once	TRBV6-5	TGTGCCAGCAGCCAACCGGGACAGGGAGTCTACGAGCAGTACTTC	CASSQPGQGVYEQYF
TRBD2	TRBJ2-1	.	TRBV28	TGTGCCAGCAGGGCGGGGGGGACGTGGGCCAATGAGCAGTTCTTC	CASRAGGTWANEQFF
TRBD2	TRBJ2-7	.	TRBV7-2	TGTGCCAGCAGCTCCTCCAGCGGGAGACCCTACGAGCAGTACTTC	CASSSSSGRPYEQYF
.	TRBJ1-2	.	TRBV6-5	TGTGCCACGACGGGGGGCTATGGCTACACCTTC	CATTGGYGYTF
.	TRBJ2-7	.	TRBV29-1	TGCAGCGTTGAAGCAACAGGCTTCCACGAGCAGTACTTC	CSVEATGFHEQYF
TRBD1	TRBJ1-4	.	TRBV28	TGTGCCAGCAGGACACAACAGGGGTTTGAAAAACTGTTTTTT	CASRTQQGFEKLFF
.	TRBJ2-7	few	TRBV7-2	TGTGCCAGCAGCTTAGAGGCTAGGAGGGGCTACGAGCAGTACTTC	CASSLEARRGYEQYF